The subject of this entry is one TCR beta chain. These data belong to a study of shared clonotypes between healthy human individuals. Per germline, CDR1 SGDLS and CDR2 YYNGEE. This CDR3 has 13 residues. Trimming cost V 2 bases and J 9 bases; bases outside gene matches: 5. TCRdb's table, derived via immunoSEQ multiplex PCR, lists solely in-frame clones and lacks some. The table lists about 190,000 clones, approximately 61% of them singletons. The receptor was derived from a man in his thirties or forties in good health. Sequencing was carried out using memory CD4+ T cells sorted from blood. The subset was: CD45RA-negative fraction. The chain has TRBV9 and TRBJ2-1; 7 nucleotides match TRBD2. As DNA, the CDR3 is TGTGCCAGCAGCGTTAAGCCGGGGGGTGAGCAGTTCTTC. Amino acid sequence: CASSVKPGGEQFF. Filled out from reference TRBV9 and TRBJ2-1, the complete variable domain reads DSGVTQTPKHLITATGQRVTLRCSPRSGDLSVYWYQQSLDQGLQFLIQYYNGEERAKGNILERFSAQQFPDLHSELNLSSLELGDSALYFCASSVKPGGEQFFGPGTRLTVL.